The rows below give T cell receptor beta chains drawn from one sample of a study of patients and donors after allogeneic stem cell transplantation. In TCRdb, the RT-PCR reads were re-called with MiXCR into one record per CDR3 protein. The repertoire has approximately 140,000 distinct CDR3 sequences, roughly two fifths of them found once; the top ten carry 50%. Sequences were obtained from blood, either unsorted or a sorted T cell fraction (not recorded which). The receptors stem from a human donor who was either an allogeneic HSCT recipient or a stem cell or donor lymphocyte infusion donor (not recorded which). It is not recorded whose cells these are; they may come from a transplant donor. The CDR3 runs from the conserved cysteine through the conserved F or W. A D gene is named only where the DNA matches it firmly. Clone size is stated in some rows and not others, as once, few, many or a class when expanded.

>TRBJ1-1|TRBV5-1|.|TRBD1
CASRGQGGNTEAFF
TGCGCCAGCAGAGGACAGGGCGGGAACACTGAAGCTTTCTTT
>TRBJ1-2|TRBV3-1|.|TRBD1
CASSPRDRDFYGYTF
TGTGCCAGCAGCCCTCGGGACAGGGACTTCTATGGCTACACCTTC
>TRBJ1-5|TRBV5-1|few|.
CASSTGTPNQPQHF
TGCGCCAGCAGCACTGGGACGCCCAATCAGCCCCAGCATTTT
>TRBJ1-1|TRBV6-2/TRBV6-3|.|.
CASSPWGRGNMNTEAFF
TGTGCCAGCAGTCCTTGGGGGCGCGGGAACATGAACACTGAAGCTTTCTTT
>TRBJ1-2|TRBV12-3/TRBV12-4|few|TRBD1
CASSLSPGQGNYGYTF
TGTGCCAGCAGTTTATCTCCGGGACAGGGGAACTATGGCTACACCTTC
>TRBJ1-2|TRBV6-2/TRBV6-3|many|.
CASSSGLYGYTF
TGTGCCAGCAGTTCCGGACTCTATGGCTACACCTTC
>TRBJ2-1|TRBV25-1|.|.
CASSDRGRGTSFNEQFF
TGTGCCAGCAGTGATCGGGGGCGTGGGACCTCATTCAATGAGCAGTTCTTC
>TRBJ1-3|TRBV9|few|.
CASRPGVGNTIYF
TGTGCCAGCCGTCCGGGGGTCGGAAACACCATATATTTT
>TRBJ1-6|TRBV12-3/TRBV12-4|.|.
CASSLMGPYNSPLHF
TGTGCCAGCAGTTTAATGGGTCCCTATAATTCACCCCTCCACTTT
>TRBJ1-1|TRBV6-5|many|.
CASRSGTEAFF
TGTGCCAGCAGATCTGGAACTGAAGCTTTCTTT
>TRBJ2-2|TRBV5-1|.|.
CASSRYGINTGELFF
TGCGCCAGCAGCCGTTACGGGATAAACACCGGGGAGCTGTTTTTT
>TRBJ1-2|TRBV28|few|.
CASSFGQGIGGYTF
TGTGCCAGCAGTTTTGGCCAGGGTATAGGTGGCTACACCTTC
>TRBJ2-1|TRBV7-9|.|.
CASSIEGLHYGNEQFF
TGTGCCAGCAGCATAGAGGGCCTACACTACGGAAATGAGCAGTTCTTC
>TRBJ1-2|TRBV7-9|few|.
CASSTEEPLYGYTF
TGTGCCAGCAGCACGGAGGAACCTCTCTATGGCTACACCTTC
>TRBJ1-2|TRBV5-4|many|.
CASSSDSYGYTF
TGTGCCAGCAGCTCCGACAGCTATGGCTACACCTTC
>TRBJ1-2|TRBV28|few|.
CAIDTGPSGYTF
TGTGCCATCGACACCGGTCCGAGCGGCTACACCTTC
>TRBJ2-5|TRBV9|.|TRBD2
CASSVASPTSSLPETQYF
TGTGCCAGCAGCGTAGCATCCCCGACTAGCAGCCTTCCAGAGACCCAGTACTTC
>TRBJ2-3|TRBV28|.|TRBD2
CASSFPAGGTRGTDTQYF
TGTGCCAGCAGTTTCCCAGCGGGGGGTACCAGGGGCACAGATACGCAGTATTTT
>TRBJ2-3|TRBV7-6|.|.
CASSLSKDTQYF
TGTGCCAGCAGCTTAAGTAAAGATACGCAGTATTTT
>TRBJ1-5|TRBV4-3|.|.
CASSQDGADGQPQHF
TGCGCCAGCAGCCAAGATGGGGCAGACGGTCAGCCCCAGCATTTT
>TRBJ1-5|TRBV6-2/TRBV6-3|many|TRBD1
CASRTRDRWTYSNQPQHF
TGTGCCAGCAGGACCCGGGACAGGTGGACTTATAGCAATCAGCCCCAGCATTTT
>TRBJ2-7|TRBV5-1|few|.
CASSPGHSEQYF
TGCGCCAGCAGCCCGGGACACAGTGAGCAGTACTTC
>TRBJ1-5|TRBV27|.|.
CASSLEGGPQHF
TGTGCCAGCAGTTTAGAGGGGGGTCCCCAGCATTTT
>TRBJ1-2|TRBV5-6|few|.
CASRSGLGSLNYGYTF
TGTGCCAGCAGGTCCGGGTTGGGGAGCCTTAACTATGGCTACACCTTC
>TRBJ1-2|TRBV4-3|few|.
CASSQDLQGLYGYTF
TGCGCCAGCAGCCAAGATCTCCAGGGTTTATATGGCTACACCTTC
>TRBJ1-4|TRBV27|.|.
CASAGEKLFF
TGTGCCAGCGCCGGGGAAAAACTGTTTTTT
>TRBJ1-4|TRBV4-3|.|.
CASSQEGGGEKLFF
TGCGCCAGCAGCCAAGAGGGTGGCGGGGAAAAACTGTTTTTT
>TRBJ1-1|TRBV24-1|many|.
CATSDRTAAGDGREAFF
TGTGCCACCAGTGATAGGACCGCCGCGGGGGATGGGAGAGAAGCTTTCTTT
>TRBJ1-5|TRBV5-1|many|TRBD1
CASSLGDRDNGQPQHF
TGCGCCAGCAGCTTGGGGGACAGGGATAACGGTCAGCCCCAGCATTTT
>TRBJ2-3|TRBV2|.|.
CASWALEGSDTQYF
TGTGCCAGCTGGGCCCTGGAGGGCTCAGATACGCAGTATTTT
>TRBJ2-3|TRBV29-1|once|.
CSVDIGAQYF
TGCAGCGTTGATATTGGAGCGCAGTATTTT
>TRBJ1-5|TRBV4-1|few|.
CASSPGQPYSNQPQHF
TGCGCCAGCAGCCCCGGACAGCCTTATAGCAATCAGCCCCAGCATTTT
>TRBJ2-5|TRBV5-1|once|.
CASSLDKGLWETQYF
TGCGCCAGCAGCTTGGACAAGGGGCTTTGGGAGACCCAGTACTTC
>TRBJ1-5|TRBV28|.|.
CASSLVQGEQPQHF
TGTGCCAGCAGTTTGGTACAGGGCGAGCAGCCCCAGCATTTT
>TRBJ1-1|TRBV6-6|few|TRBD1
CASSWAGGSGTEAFF
TGTGCCAGCAGTTGGGCAGGGGGATCGGGCACTGAAGCTTTCTTT
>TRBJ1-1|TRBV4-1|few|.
CASSQPRQTEAFF
TGCGCCAGCAGCCAACCCAGGCAGACTGAAGCTTTCTTT
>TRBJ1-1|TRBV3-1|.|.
CASSMQGKNTEAFF
TGTGCCAGCAGTATGCAGGGCAAGAACACTGAAGCTTTCTTT
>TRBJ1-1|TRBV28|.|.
CATRRQSANTEAFF
TGTGCCACCCGCAGACAGTCGGCGAACACTGAAGCTTTCTTT
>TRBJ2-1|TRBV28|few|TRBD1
CASRITGALYNEQFF
TGTGCCAGCAGGATTACAGGGGCTCTTTACAATGAGCAGTTCTTC
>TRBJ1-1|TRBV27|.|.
CASRRTDAMNTEAFF
TGTGCCAGCAGGAGGACGGATGCCATGAACACTGAAGCTTTCTTT
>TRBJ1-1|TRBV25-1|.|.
CASSEYPLNMNTEAFF
TGTGCCAGCAGTGAATATCCCCTCAACATGAACACTGAAGCTTTCTTT
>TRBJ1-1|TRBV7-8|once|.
CASSLVGFSSHTEAFF
TGTGCCAGCAGCTTAGTGGGGTTCTCGAGCCACACTGAAGCTTTCTTT
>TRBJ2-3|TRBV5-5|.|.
CASSLERSLITDTQYF
TGTGCCAGCAGCTTGGAGCGGTCACTTATCACAGATACGCAGTATTTT
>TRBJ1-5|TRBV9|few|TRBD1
CASGTGENNQPQHF
TGTGCCAGCGGGACAGGGGAAAACAATCAGCCCCAGCATTTT
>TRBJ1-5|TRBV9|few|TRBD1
CASSRDSFNQPQHF
TGTGCCAGCAGCAGGGACAGTTTCAATCAGCCCCAGCATTTT
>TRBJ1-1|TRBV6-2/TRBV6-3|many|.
CASSYSSTEAFF
TGTGCCAGCAGTTATTCGAGCACTGAAGCTTTCTTT
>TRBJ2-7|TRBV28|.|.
CASSLPRTETYYEQYF
TGTGCCAGCAGTCTCCCCCGGACAGAAACCTACTACGAGCAGTACTTC
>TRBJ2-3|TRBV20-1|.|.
CSARPTGSGVDTQYF
TGCAGTGCTAGGCCTACAGGCTCTGGTGTAGATACGCAGTATTTT
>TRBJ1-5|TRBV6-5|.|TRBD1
CASQQGDNQPQHF
TGTGCCAGCCAACAGGGGGACAATCAGCCCCAGCATTTT
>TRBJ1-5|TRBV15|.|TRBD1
CATSRGFGQGGQPQHF
TGTGCCACCAGCAGAGGCTTTGGACAGGGTGGCCAGCCCCAGCATTTT
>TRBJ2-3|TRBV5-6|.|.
CASSLTGKTDTQYF
TGTGCCAGCAGCTTAACAGGAAAGACAGATACGCAGTATTTT
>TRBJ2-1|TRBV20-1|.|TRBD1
CSVPGQGWNEQFF
TGCAGTGTTCCGGGACAGGGATGGAATGAGCAGTTCTTC
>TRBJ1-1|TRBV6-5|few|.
CAAHPGRPNTEAFF
TGTGCCGCCCACCCGGGACGGCCGAACACTGAAGCTTTCTTT